The rows below give T cell receptor beta chains drawn from one sample of a study of cytomegalovirus exposure and HLA in healthy donors. Profiling relied on immunoSEQ multiplex PCR, and the TCRdb table lists in-frame clones only, not all of them. The sample lists roughly 100,000 clones, around three quarters occurring once. What was sequenced was PBMCs. These TCRs come from a woman aged 50 to 65 in good health and CMV-seropositive. CDR3s leave out the opening cysteine and the closing phenylalanine or tryptophan.

V gene,CDR3 protein
TRBV4-3,ASSQEWGTGQLREQY
TRBV11-2,ASSLASGTSGGPRY
TRBV19,ASIGVSNQPQH
TRBV5-1,ASSAGGTNTEAF
TRBV27,ASSSPTASFSTDTQY
TRBV30,AWAASRNSPLH
TRBV18,ASSPGSYEQY
TRBV9,ASSVAGGMNTEAF
TRBV4-2,ASSPTPQTGELF
TRBV7-6,ASSLLAGGVTDTQY
TRBV6-5,ASSYSRSEKLF
TRBV28,ASSYRNGGTYEQY
TRBV29-1,SVSTLRVNTEAF
TRBV7-3,ASSPRLPDTQY
TRBV4-2,ASSQGVAGGGDTQY
TRBV7-2,ASSLTARVLSYEQY
TRBV5-1,ASRQGIDPDYEKLF
TRBV7-9,SSSSRETQY
TRBV18,ASSPGQGTGELF
TRBV27,ASSFLTSGGRELF
TRBV9,ASSGQGLEAF
TRBV28,ASSTQTFSYEQY
TRBV6-1,ASSENQRPKGWGLYFAQH
TRBV5-1,ASSLDRRGEQY
TRBV9,ASSLGGTGGFTEAF
TRBV7-3,ASSLEGRVTDTQY
TRBV2,ASRQDRGPYEQY
TRBV28,ASSSPGTVYNEQF
TRBV10-3,AISERDRGRISPLH
TRBV27,ASSLRLVSTDTQY
TRBV7-8,ASVSQGWNSPLH
TRBV9,ASSSRDRVGNEQF
TRBV5-1,ASSPQPGLAADEQY
TRBV5-1,ASSLAGVGDGYT
TRBV27,ASRTGTGEQY
TRBV6-1,ASSEGRGPTYNEQF
TRBV6-1,ASSEPGGGAFMNTEAF
TRBV7-2,ASSLRDSLKLF
TRBV19,ASSRPGQGINEQF
TRBV7-9,ASSYSGVYNEQF
TRBV5-1,ASSATTTPQVGTEAF
TRBV19,ASSIWVAGVQPQH
TRBV5-6,ASSLTSTDEQF
TRBV27,ASSFRGAEAF
TRBV20-1,SARRADTQY
TRBV18,ASSPRPASDYQPQH
TRBV27,ASSLTRDYGYT
TRBV9,ASSVGGGEGDTQY
TRBV19,ASRTFTGTEQY
TRBV9,ASSPRGLAGVADTQY
TRBV9,ASSVGGGAALYGYT